Shown below are 5 T cell receptor beta chains from a single sample sequenced in a study of shared clonotypes between healthy human individuals. Naive-designated CD8 cells lacked CD45RO, were positively enriched for CCR7, and omitted terminally differentiated effector memory CD45RA+ cells. The table came from immunoSEQ multiplex PCR; TCRdb's copy has only in-frame clones and leaves some out. The table shows around 2,000,000 clones, with roughly 91% occurring only once. The sequenced sample consisted of naive CD8+ T cells from PBMCs. These receptor sequences come from a man aged 18 to 30 in good health. Some clones in this sample may be carry-over from other donors' samples.

Comment on this clone: The junction does not match germline at one end; this may be a read error. V usage is TRBV28 and J usage is TRBJ2-7; TRBD2 aligns across 7 bases. The CDR3 length is 15 residues. The germline V gene has CDR1 MDHEN and CDR2 SYDVKM. CDR3 amino acids: CASSSPLAAPYGQYF. The DNA of the CDR3 is TGTGCCAGCAGTTCCCCCCTAGCGGCCCCCTACGGGCAGTACTTC.

The genes are TRBV9 and TRBJ1-2; no clear D. Germline values: CDR1 SGDLS, CDR2 YYNGEE. Trimming cost V 3 bases and J 6 bases, with 12 bases left between them. The CDR3 runs 13 residues. The CDR3 here is CASSAHGADGYTF. The DNA for the CDR3 is TGTGCCAGCAGCGCCCACGGAGCTGATGGCTACACCTTC.

The chain uses TRBV5-1 and TRBJ2-6, with D unclear. The germline V gene encodes CDR1 SGHRS and CDR2 YFSETQ. The CDR3 is 14 residues long. Trimming pared 2 bases from V and 0 bases from J, leaving 3 bases between. The CDR3 DNA reads as TGCGCCAGCAGCTTCCCCTCTGGGGCCAACGTCCTGACTTTC. Protein: CASSFPSGANVLTF.

The V gene is TRBV2, the J gene TRBJ2-5; D is unresolved. The germline gives CDR1 SNHLY, CDR2 FYNNEI. The CDR3 extends over 13 amino acids. The V and J ends lost 1 base and 5 bases respectively, with 8 bases between them. The CDR3 loop is CASSEGQAETQYF. For the CDR3, the DNA is TGTGCCAGCAGTGAAGGCCAGGCGGAGACCCAGTACTTC.

CDR3 in amino acids: CASSPLWPIQRGYTF. CDR3 sequence (DNA): TGTGCCAGCAGTCCCCTCTGGCCGATACAGAGGGGCTACACCTTC. V and J are TRBV27 and TRBJ1-2; no definite D call. V was shortened by 5 bases and J by 8 bases, with 21 bases between the two germline ends. The CDR3 covers 15 residues. Germline CDR1 MNHEY, CDR2 SMNVEV (reference sequence).